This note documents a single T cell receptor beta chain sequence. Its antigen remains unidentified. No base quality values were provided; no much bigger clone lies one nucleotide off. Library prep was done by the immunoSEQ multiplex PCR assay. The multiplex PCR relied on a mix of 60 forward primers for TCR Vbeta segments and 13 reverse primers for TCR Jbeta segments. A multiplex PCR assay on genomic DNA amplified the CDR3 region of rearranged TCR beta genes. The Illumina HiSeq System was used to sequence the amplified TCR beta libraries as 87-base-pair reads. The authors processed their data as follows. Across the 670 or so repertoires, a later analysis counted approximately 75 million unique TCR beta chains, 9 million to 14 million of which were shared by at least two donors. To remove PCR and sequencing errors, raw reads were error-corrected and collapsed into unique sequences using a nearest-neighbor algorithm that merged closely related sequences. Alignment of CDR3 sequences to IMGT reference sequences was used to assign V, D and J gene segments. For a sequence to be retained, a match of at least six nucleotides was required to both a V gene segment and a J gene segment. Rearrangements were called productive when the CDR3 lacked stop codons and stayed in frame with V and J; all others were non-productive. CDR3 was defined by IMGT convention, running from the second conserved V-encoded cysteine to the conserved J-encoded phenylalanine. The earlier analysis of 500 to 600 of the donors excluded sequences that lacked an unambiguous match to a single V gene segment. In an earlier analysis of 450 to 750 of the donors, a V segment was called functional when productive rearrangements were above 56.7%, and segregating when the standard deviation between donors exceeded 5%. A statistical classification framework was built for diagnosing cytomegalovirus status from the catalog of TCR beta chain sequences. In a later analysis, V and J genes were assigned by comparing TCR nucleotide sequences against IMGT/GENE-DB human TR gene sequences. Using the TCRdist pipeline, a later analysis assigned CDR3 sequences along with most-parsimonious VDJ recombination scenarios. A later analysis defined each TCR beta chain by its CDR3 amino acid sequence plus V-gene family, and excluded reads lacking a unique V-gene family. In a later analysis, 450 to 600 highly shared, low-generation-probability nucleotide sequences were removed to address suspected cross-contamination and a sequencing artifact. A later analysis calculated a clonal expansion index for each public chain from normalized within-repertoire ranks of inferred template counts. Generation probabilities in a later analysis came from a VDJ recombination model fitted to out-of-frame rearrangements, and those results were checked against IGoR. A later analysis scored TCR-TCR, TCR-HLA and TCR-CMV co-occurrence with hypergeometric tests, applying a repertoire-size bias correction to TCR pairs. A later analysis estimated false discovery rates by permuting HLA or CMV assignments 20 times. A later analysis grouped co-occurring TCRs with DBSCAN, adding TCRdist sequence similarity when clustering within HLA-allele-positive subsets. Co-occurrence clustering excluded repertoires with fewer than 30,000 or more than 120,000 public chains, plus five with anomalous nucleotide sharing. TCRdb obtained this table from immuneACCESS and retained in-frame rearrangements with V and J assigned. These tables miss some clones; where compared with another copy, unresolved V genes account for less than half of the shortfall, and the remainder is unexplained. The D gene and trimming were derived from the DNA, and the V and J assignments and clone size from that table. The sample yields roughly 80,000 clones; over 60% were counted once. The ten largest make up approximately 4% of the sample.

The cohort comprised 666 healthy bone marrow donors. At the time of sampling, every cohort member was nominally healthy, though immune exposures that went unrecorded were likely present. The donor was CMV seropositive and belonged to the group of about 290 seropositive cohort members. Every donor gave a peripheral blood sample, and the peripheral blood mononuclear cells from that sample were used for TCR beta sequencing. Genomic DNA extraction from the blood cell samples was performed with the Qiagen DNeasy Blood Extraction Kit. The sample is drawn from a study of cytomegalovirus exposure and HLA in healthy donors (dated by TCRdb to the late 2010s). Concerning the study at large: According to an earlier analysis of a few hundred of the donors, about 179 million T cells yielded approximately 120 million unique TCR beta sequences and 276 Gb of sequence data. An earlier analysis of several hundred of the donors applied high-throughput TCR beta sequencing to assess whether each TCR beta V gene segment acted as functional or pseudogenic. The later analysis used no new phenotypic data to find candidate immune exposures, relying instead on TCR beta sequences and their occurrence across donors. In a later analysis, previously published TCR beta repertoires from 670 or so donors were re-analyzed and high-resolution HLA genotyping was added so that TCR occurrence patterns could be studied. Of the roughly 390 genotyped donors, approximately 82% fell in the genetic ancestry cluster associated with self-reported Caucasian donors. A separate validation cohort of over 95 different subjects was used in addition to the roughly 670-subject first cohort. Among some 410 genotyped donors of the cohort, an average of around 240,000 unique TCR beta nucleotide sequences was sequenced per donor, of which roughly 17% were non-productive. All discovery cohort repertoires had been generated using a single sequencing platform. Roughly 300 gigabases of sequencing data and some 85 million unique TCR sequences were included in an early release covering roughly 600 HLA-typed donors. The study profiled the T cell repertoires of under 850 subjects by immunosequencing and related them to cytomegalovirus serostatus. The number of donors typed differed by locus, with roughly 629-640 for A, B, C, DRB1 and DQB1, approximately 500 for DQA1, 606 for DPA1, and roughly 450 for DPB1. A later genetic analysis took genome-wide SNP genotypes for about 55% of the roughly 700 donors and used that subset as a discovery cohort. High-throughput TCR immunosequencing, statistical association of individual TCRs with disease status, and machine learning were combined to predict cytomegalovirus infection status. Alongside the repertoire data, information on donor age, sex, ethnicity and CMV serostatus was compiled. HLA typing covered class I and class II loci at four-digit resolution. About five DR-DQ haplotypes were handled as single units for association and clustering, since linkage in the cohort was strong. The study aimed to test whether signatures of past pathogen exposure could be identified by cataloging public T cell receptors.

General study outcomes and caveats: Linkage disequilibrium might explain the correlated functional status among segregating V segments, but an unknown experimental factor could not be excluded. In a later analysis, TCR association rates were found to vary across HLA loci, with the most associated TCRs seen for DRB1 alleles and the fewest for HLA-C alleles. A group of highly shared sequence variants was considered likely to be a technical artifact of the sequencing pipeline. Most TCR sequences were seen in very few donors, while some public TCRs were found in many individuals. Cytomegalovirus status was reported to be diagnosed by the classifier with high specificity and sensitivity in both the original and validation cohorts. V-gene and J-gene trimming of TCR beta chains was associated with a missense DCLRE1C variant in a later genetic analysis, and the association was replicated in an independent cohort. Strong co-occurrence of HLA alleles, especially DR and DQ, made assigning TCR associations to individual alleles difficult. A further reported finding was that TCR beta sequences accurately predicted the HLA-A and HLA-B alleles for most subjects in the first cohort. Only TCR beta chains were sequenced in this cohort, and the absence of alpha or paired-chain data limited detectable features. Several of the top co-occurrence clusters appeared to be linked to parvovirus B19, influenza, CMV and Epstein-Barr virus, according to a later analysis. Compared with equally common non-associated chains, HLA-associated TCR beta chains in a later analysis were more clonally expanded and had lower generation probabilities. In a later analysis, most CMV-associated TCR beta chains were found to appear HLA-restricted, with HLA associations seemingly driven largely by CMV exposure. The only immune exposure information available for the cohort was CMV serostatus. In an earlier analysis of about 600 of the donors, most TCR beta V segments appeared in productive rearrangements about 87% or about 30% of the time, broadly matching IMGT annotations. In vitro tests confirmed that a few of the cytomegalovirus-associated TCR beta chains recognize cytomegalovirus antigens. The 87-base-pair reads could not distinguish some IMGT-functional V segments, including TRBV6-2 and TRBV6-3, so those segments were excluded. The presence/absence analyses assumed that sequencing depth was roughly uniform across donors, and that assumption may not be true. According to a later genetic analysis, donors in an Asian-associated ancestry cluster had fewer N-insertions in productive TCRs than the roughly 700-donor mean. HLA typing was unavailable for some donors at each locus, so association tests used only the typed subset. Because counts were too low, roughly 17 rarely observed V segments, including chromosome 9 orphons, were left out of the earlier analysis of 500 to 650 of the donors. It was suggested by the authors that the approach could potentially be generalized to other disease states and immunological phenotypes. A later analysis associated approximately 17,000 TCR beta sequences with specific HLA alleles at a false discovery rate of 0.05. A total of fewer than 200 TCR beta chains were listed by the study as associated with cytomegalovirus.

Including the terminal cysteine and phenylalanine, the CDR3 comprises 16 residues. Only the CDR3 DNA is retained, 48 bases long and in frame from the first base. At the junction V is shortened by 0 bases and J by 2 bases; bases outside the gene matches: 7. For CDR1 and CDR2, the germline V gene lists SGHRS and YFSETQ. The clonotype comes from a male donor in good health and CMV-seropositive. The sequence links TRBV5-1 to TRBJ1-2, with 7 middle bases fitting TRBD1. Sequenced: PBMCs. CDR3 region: CASSLGDRVVNYGYTF. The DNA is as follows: TGCGCCAGCAGCTTGGGAGACAGGGTCGTAAACTATGGCTACACCTTC.